A single TCR beta chain is shown here with its context. Its antigen is not identified. The lymph nodes were axillary draining lymph nodes from breast cancer patients. The length of the CDR3 is 15 residues. The germline V and J ends were trimmed by 2 bases and 4 bases, with 11 bases remaining between them. Per germline, CDR1 MDHEN and CDR2 SYDVKM. These data are taken from a study of breast tumors, draining lymph nodes, adjacent tissues. Regarding the study as a whole: The lymph node origin of tumor T cells was framed as consistent with a hypothesis, not demonstrated. Tumor repertoires ranked between lymph nodes and nontumor tissue in diversity, with V and J gene preferences. The data were judged consistent with most tumor T cells coming from lymph node and expanding in tumor.

TCRdb recomputed calls from the multiplex PCR reads with MiXCR, one row per CDR3 protein. Of 130,000 or so distinct CDR3 sequences listed, under 25% are singletons. Material for sequencing was axillary lymph node tissue. The source of this sequence is a female donor with breast cancer. Some clones in this sample may be carry-over from other donors' samples. This chain joins TRBV28 and TRBJ1-4, with TRBD1 as a possible D gene (6 bases). CDR3 sequence: CASSLTGKFNEKLFF. In DNA form, the CDR3 reads TGTGCCAGCAGTTTAACAGGGAAGTTTAATGAAAAACTGTTTTTT.